The 23 T cell receptor beta chains presented below share a single source sample, sequenced in a study of blood T cells in healthy people across ages. Primed by a sample-barcoded 5' primer and a J-beta primer mix, a second PCR proceeded for about 6 to 12 cycles. TCRdb itself ran the 5' RACE reads through MiXCR, one entry per CDR3 protein. The data hold fewer than 2 million distinct CDR3 sequences, with about two fifths observed a single time. The material sequenced was blood. These TCRs come from a human donor in good health.

The rearrangement links TRBV7-2 to TRBJ2-5, with 10 bases lining up with TRBD2. Germline CDR1 and CDR2: SGHTA and FQGNSA. V lost 2 bases to trimming and J lost 1 base; unmatched junction nucleotides: 4. The CDR3 totals 16 residues. The CDR3 region is CASSLNGLAVQETQYF. The CDR3 coding sequence is TGTGCCAGCAGCTTAAATGGACTAGCGGTCCAAGAGACCCAGTACTTC.

The gene calls are TRBV29-1 and TRBJ2-5; TRBD2 matches 10 bases. Trimming at V came to 5 bases and at J to 5 bases, leaving 8 bases not matched to a gene. The CDR3 runs 14 residues. Germline-derived CDR1 and CDR2 are SQVTM and ANQGSEA. CDR3 region: CSVFSGGPGETQYF. The CDR3 DNA sequence: TGCAGCGTTTTTAGCGGGGGGCCGGGGGAGACCCAGTACTTC.

This clonotype came up a few times. The chain uses TRBV7-2 and TRBJ2-7; 7 nucleotides match TRBD1. Germline V gene lookup returns CDR1 SGHTA and CDR2 FQGNSA. V was clipped by 5 bases and J by 2 bases; unmatched bases: 9. The CDR3 covers 15 residues. CDR3 loop: CASSRRQGRAYEQYF. CDR3 nucleotides: TGTGCCAGCAGCAGACGACAGGGTCGCGCCTACGAGCAGTACTTC.

This clonotype appeared a few times. The V gene is TRBV29-1, the J gene TRBJ2-3; 9 bases are shared with TRBD2. Trimming cost V 1 base and J 2 bases; bases outside gene matches: 10. The CDR3 is 17 residues long. The germline CDR1 and CDR2 sequences are SQVTM and ANQGSEA. CDR3 region: CSVEVGRLAGITDTQYF. DNA for the CDR3: TGCAGCGTTGAAGTCGGACGCCTAGCGGGGATCACAGATACGCAGTATTTT.

This chain uses TRBV20-1 with TRBJ2-4; no clear D gene. Looked up from germline, CDR1 is DFQATT and CDR2 is SNEGSKA (reference sequence). CDR3 length: 15 amino acids. The V gene lost 4 bases and the J gene lost 13 bases, with 26 bases spanning the gap. The CDR3 DNA reads TGCAGTGCTAAAAGTAGGGTCGCGGCCGAGATTACCCAGTACTTC. This sequence encodes CSAKSRVAAEITQYF.

In its sample, this clonotype was seen a few times. The gene calls are TRBV3-1 and TRBJ2-4, with D perhaps given as TRBD1 or TRBD2 (5 bases each). Near its end, the DNA agrees better with TRBJ2-5, so the J call may be wrong. Germline-derived CDR1 and CDR2 are LGHDT and YNNKEL (reference sequence). This CDR3 has 18 amino acids. The CDR3 DNA reads as TGTGCCAGCAGCCAAGACCGGTCTGGGACGCCGGAGCAAGAGACCCAGTACTTC. This gives the protein CASSQDRSGTPEQETQYF.

In this sample, this clonotype turned up many times. A much larger clone differs by one base, so this may be a read error. V gene TRBV4-3 combines with J gene TRBJ1-2, with 7 bases that match TRBD1. V lost 5 bases, J lost 4 bases, and 4 bases stayed unmatched. The germline CDR1 and CDR2 sequences are LGHNA and YSLEER. There are 13 residues in the CDR3. The CDR3 region is CASSEGQRYGYTF. The CDR3 nucleotides are TGCGCCAGCAGCGAGGGACAGCGCTATGGCTACACCTTC.

This rearrangement joins TRBV5-6 to TRBJ2-1; D is tentatively TRBD1 or TRBD2 (5 bases each). The CDR3 consists of 17 residues. The V gene lost 1 base and the J gene lost 6 bases, with 20 bases spanning the gap. Per the germline V gene, CDR1 is SGHDT and CDR2 is YYEEEE. The DNA of the CDR3 is TGTGCCAGCAGCTTGTGGTTGGGGCAGAGGGTGATCAATGAGCAGTTCTTC. It translates to CASSLWLGQRVINEQFF.

This chain links TRBV12-3 or TRBV12-4 with TRBJ1-2; tentative D call: TRBD1 (5 bases). The V end lost 3 bases, the J end lost 4 bases, and 12 bases lay between the germline ends. The CDR3 spans 14 residues. CDR3 residues: CASSFVGGFYGYTF. CDR3 nucleotide sequence: TGTGCCAGCAGTTTTGTCGGGGGGTTCTATGGCTACACCTTC.

This clonotype was seen a few times. One end of the junction fails to match germline, which may point to a read error. V and J are TRBV7-7 and TRBJ2-1, with D tentatively TRBD2 (6 bases). Germline V gives CDR1 SSHAT, CDR2 FNYEAQ (reference sequence). The CDR3 runs to 14 residues. The chain's CDR3 is CASSLEVADNEQFF. The CDR3 bases are TGTGCTAGCAGCTTAGAGGTAGCGGACAATGAGCAGTTCTTC. The full variable domain, completed using reference TRBV7-7 and TRBJ2-1, is GAGVSQSPRYKVTKRGQDVTLRCDPISSHATLYWYQQALGQGPEFLTYFNYEAQPDKSGLPSDRFSAERPEGSISTLTIQRTEQRDSAMYRCASSLEVADNEQFFGPGTRLTVL.

V usage is TRBV6-1 and J usage is TRBJ2-5; D gene unclear. The J call may be faulty, since TRBJ2-7 better matches the DNA end. Germline values: CDR1 MNHNS, CDR2 SASEGT. CDR3 length equals 13 residues. The CDR3 loop is CASSEGGIREQYF. Written as DNA, the CDR3 is TGTGCCAGCAGTGAAGGAGGTATCCGCGAGCAGTACTTC.

The chain combines TRBV7-9 with TRBJ2-3, with D hard to call. This CDR3 contains 15 residues. Germline loops: CDR1 SEHNR, CDR2 FQNEAQ (reference sequence). V lost 3 bases, J lost 2 bases, and 12 bases lay in between. CDR3 loop: CASSFGLGFTDTQYF. The CDR3 region has the DNA TGTGCCAGCAGCTTCGGCCTTGGATTCACAGATACGCAGTATTTT. The full variable domain, in which reference TRBV7-9 and TRBJ2-3 provide the parts outside the CDR3, is DTGVSQNPRHKITKRGQNVTFRCDPISEHNRLYWYRQTLGQGPEFLTYFQNEAQLEKSRLLSDRFSAERPKGSFSTLEIQRTEQGDSAMYLCASSFGLGFTDTQYFGPGTRLTVL.

As to this clonotype: At one boundary the junction diverges from the germline segment, which might be a read error. The chain has TRBV12-3 or TRBV12-4 and TRBJ2-1; D not certain. CDR3 length: 12 amino acids. This chain's CDR3 is CAGSLAVSEQFF. DNA of the CDR3: TGTGCCGGCAGTTTAGCCGTTAGTGAGCAGTTCTTC.

The sample holds a few counts of this clonotype. The CDR3 here is CASSLSWLAGGTNQETQYF. The CDR3 nucleotides are TGTGCCAGCAGTTTATCCTGGCTAGCGGGGGGTACAAACCAAGAGACCCAGTACTTC. V and J are TRBV28 and TRBJ2-5, with TRBD2 identical over 11 bases. Germline values: CDR1 MDHEN, CDR2 SYDVKM. The CDR3 length is 19 residues. The J segment lost 0 bases and the V segment lost 1 base, leaving 10 bases of the junction unmatched.

V is TRBV20-1 and J is TRBJ1-2; D might be TRBD1 (5 bases). CDR1 is DFQATT and CDR2 is SNEGSKA in the germline V gene (reference sequence). V lost 4 bases to trimming and J lost 3 bases, with 12 bases between them. The CDR3 has 13 amino acids. The DNA for the CDR3 is TGCAGTGCTATGCGGGGCAACGACTATGGCTACACCTTC. It is translated as CSAMRGNDYGYTF.

The V and J genes are TRBV20-1 and TRBJ2-1, with 16 nucleotides matching TRBD2. V lost 3 bases and J lost 10; bases outside the gene matches: 9. Germline V gene sequence: CDR1 DFQATT, CDR2 SNEGSKA (reference sequence). CDR3 length equals 16 residues. The CDR3 here is CSASDGTSGGAGEQFF. In DNA, the CDR3 is TGCAGTGCTAGCGACGGGACTAGCGGGGGGGCTGGGGAGCAGTTCTTC.

This clonotype was found a few times. The chain employs TRBV3-1 and TRBJ1-2; D ambiguous. The germline CDR1 and CDR2 sequences are LGHDT and YNNKEL (reference sequence). V was cut by 5 bases and J by 6 bases, with 16 bases left in between. This CDR3 has 14 residues. Here the CDR3 DNA reads TGTGCCAGCAGCGAAGGTGGTTGGTGGGATGGCTACACCTTC. It yields the protein CASSEGGWWDGYTF.

This clonotype was observed many times. This chain uses TRBV6-4 with TRBJ2-1; 9 nucleotides align to TRBD2. J gave up 0 bases and V 4 bases, and 1 base lay outside the gene matches. Germline loops: CDR1 MRHNA, CDR2 SNTAGT. The CDR3 covers 15 residues. The CDR3 reads CASSAAGGSYNEQFF. CDR3 nucleotide sequence: TGTGCCAGCAGTGCAGCGGGGGGCTCCTACAATGAGCAGTTCTTC.

This clonotype has only a few counts. The J gene is TRBJ2-1, the V gene TRBV18; D gene uncertain. V was trimmed by 4 bases and J by 5 bases, leaving 12 bases between them. The CDR3 runs to 14 residues. Per germline, CDR1 KGHSH and CDR2 LQKENI. DNA for the CDR3: TGTGCCAGCTCACTCCGATCCGATCACAATGAGCAGTTCTTC. Translated: CASSLRSDHNEQFF.

The CDR3 loop is CASSLAATADYEQYF. The CDR3 region has the DNA TGTGCCAGCAGCTTAGCCGCAACAGCAGATTACGAGCAGTACTTC. V is TRBV7-2 and J is TRBJ2-5; D ambiguous. TRBJ2-7 matches the DNA end more closely, so the J call is doubtful. The V gene's germline CDR1 is SGHTA and CDR2 FQGNSA. The CDR3 is 15 amino acids.

The chain employs TRBV6-6 and TRBJ1-1, with 7 bases fitting TRBD1. V lost 6 bases to trimming and J lost 3 bases; unmatched junction nucleotides: 4. In germline, CDR1 is MNHNY, CDR2 SVGAGI (reference sequence). The CDR3 consists of 13 residues. CDR3 in amino acids: CASRRTGDTEAFF. In DNA, the CDR3 is TGTGCCAGCAGGCGCACAGGGGACACTGAAGCTTTCTTT.

V is TRBV7-2 and J is TRBJ2-3; D possibly corresponds to TRBD2 (6 bases). Trimming cost V 0 bases and J 6 bases, with 16 bases left between them. The germline gives CDR1 SGHTA, CDR2 FQGNSA. The length of the CDR3 is 16 residues. The CDR3 protein is CASSLARIGGTDTQYF. CDR3 nucleotides: TGTGCCAGCAGCTTAGCGCGGATCGGGGGAACGGATACGCAGTATTTT.

On this clonotype itself: A much larger clonotype is one base distant, so this may be a read error. The chain recombines TRBV10-3 with TRBJ2-5, with 9 bases identical to TRBD1. TRBJ2-1 matches the DNA end more closely, so the J call is doubtful. CDR1 ENHRY and CDR2 SYGVKD come from the germline V gene. CDR3 length equals 17 residues. The CDR3: CAISEDWDRDFQETQFF. The CDR3 DNA reads as TGTGCCATCAGTGAGGATTGGGACAGGGACTTCCAAGAGACCCAGTTCTTC.